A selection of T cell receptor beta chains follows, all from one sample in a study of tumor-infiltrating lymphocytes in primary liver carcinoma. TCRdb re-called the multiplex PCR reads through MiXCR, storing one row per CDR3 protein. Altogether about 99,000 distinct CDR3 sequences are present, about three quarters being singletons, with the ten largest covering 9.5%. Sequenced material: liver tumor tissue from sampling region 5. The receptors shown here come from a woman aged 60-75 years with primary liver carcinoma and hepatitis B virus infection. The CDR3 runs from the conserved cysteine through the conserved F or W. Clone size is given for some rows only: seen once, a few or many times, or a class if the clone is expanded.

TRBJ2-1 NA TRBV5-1 CASSSGTSNYNVQFF
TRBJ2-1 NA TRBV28 CASSAVGGSRSCNEQFF
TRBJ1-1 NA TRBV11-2 CASSFHGGSEAFF
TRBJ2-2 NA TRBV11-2 CVSSPDLGTSGMGTGELLF
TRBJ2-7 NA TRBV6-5 CASNYSAGSSCEQYF
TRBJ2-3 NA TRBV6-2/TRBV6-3 CASSYSGIGTQYF
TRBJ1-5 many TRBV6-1 CASSVRENQPQHF
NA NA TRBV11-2 CVSSFGTSSYKEQYF
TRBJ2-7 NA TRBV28 CASRPGGGPFGEQYF
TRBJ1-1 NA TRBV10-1 CVSSESTSGRTEAFF
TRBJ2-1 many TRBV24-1 CATSVGTSGTLYNEQFF
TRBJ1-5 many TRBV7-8 CASSRTGNSNQPQHF
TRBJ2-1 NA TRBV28 CTSLQGGGAKYNEQFF
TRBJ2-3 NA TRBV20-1 CSARDVRGRRTSRTDTQYF
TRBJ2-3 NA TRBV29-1 CSVEVRWRGTDTQYF
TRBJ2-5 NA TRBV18 CASSLSSGETQYF
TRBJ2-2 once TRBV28 CASNFGTSGRYPGAVF
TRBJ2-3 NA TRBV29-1 CSVVGGRGTDTQYF
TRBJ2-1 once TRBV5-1 CASSFLLAGGNEQSF
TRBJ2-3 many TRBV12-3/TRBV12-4 CASSLSRGVVTQYF
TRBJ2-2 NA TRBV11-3 CASRNHKDTGELFF
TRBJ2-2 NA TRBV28 CASSFGAAGGLSWELFF
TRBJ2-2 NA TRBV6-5 CATKTSGYLRGTRELFF
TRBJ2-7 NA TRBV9 CAISPGLAPYEQYF
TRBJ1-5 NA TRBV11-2 CTSREEGSHQPQHF
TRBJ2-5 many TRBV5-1 CASSWGDSLQETQYF
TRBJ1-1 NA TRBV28 CATSWGQANTEAFF
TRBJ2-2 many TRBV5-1 CASSLRMGGETGELFF
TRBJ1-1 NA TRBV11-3 CASSQDGLNTEASF
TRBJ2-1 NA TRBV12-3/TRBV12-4 CASRGGLGAYNEQFF
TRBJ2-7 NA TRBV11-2 CASGLTSESYEEYF